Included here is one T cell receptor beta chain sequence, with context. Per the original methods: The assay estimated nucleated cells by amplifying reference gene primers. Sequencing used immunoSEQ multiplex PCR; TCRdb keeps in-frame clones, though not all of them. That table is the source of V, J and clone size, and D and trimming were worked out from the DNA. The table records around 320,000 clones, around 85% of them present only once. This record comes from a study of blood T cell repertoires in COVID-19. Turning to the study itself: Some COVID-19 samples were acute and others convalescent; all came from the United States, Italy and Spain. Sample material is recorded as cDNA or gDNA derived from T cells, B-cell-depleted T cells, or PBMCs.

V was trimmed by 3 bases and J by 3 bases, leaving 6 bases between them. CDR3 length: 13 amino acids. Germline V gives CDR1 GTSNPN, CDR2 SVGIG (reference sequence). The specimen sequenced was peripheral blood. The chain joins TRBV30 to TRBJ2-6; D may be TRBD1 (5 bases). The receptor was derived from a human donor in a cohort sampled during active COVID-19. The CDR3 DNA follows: TGTGCCTGGAGAACAGGTGGGGCCAACGTCCTGACTTTC. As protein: CAWRTGGANVLTF.